What follows describes a single T cell receptor beta chain. The antigen is unknown. Other nucleotide sequences from this sample produce the same CDR3. Each sorted population was over 98% pure. This record belongs to a study of beta chain features in type 1 diabetes. Overall study findings and caveats: Within each of all four CD4+ subsets, Type 1 diabetes patients had TCRB CDR3s that were moderately but significantly shorter.

Germline loops: CDR1 GTSNPN, CDR2 SVGIG (reference sequence). Trimming stripped 0 bases from V and 4 bases from J, with 9 bases between. This CDR3 contains 13 residues. cDNA synthesis used the whole RNA isolate, giving expressed TCRB sequences. Repertoires were generated with immunoSEQ multiplex PCR, while TCRdb's copy carries only in-frame clones and drops some. The sample yields 640,000 or so clones, about 14% seen once. This TCR derives from a man younger than 35 with type 1 diabetes. Sequencing was done on a sample of naive CD4+ T cells from blood. The chain combines TRBV30 with TRBJ1-1, with D possibly matching TRBD1 (5 bases). The CDR3 DNA reads as TGTGCCTGGAGTGTAGCGGGGGGCACTGAAGCTTTCTTT. This sequence encodes CAWSVAGGTEAFF. Full variable domain (remainder filled in from reference TRBV30 and TRBJ1-1): SQTIHQWPATLVQPVGSPLSLECTVEGTSNPNLYWYRQAAGRGLQLLFYSVGIGQISSEVPQNLSASRPQDRQFILSSKKLLLSDSGFYLCAWSVAGGTEAFFGQGTRLTVV.